These 4 T cell receptor beta chains originate from one sample sequenced in a study of blood T cells in healthy people across ages. Combining a sample-barcoded 5' primer with a J-beta primer mix, a second PCR ran for roughly 7 to 12 cycles. TCRdb ran MiXCR on the 5' RACE reads and lists one entry per CDR3 protein. The data contain about 830,000 distinct CDR3 sequences, 55% to 65% of them singletons. The sample taken for sequencing was blood. These receptors came from a man aged 30 to 45 in good health.

This clonotype occurred a few times. The V gene is TRBV6-1, the J gene TRBJ2-7, with 7 bases matching TRBD1. J gave up 5 bases and V 5 bases, and 21 bases lay outside the gene matches. The CDR3 contains 18 residues. CDR1 MNHNS and CDR2 SASEGT come from the germline V gene. The CDR3 nucleotides read TGTGCCAGCAGTCGTCCCCTACGCCCCACAGGGGAGTTGAACGAGCAGTACTTC. Protein: CASSRPLRPTGELNEQYF.

The chain links TRBV6-2 or TRBV6-3 to TRBJ2-7; no clear D gene. The end of the DNA aligns better with TRBJ2-1, so the J call may be wrong. Germline V lookup: CDR1 MNHEY, CDR2 SVGEGT. This CDR3 has 12 residues. CDR3 region: CASSYWADEQFF. For the CDR3, the DNA is TGTGCCAGCAGTTATTGGGCGGATGAGCAGTTCTTC.

The chain combines TRBV28 with TRBJ2-7; D unresolved. The CDR3 length is 14 residues. The germline V and J ends were trimmed by 5 bases and 3 bases, with 14 bases remaining between them. CDR1 and CDR2 (germline): MDHEN, SYDVKM. This chain's CDR3 is CASSPPGWYYEQYF. The CDR3 bases are TGTGCCAGCAGTCCCCCGGGCTGGTACTACGAGCAGTACTTC.

The chain recombines TRBV7-2 with TRBJ2-7; D is unresolved. The V and J ends lost 5 bases and 5 bases respectively, with 13 bases between them. The CDR3 runs 13 residues. Germline lookup yields CDR1 SGHTA and CDR2 FQGNSA. This CDR3 is CASSQARVDEQYF. CDR3 bases: TGTGCCAGCAGCCAAGCAAGGGTGGACGAGCAGTACTTC.